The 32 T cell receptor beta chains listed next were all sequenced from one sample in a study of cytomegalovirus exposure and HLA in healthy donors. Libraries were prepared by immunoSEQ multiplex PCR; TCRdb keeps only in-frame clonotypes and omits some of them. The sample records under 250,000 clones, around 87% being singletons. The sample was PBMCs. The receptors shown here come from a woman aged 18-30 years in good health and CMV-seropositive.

The CDR3 DNA reads as TGCGCCAGCAGCTTGGCAGGGGGGCACTATGGCTACACCTTC. Translating gives CASSLAGGHYGYTF. The chain is built from TRBV5-1 and TRBJ1-2; 7 positions match TRBD1. CDR3 length equals 14 residues. Germline assignment: CDR1 SGHRS and CDR2 YFSETQ. V was clipped by 0 bases and J by 3 bases; unmatched bases: 2.

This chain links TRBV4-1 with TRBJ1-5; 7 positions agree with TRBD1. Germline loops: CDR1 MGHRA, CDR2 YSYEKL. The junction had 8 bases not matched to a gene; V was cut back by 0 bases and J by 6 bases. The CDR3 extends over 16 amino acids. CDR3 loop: CASSQEGQASLQPQHF. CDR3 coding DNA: TGCGCCAGCAGCCAAGAAGGACAGGCCTCCCTTCAGCCCCAGCATTTT.

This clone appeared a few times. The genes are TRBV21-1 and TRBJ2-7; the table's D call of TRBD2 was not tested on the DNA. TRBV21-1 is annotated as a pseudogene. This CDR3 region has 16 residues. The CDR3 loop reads CASSKRRASGRDEQYF. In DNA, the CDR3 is TGTGCCAGCAGCAAACGGAGAGCTAGCGGGAGAGACGAGCAGTACTTC.

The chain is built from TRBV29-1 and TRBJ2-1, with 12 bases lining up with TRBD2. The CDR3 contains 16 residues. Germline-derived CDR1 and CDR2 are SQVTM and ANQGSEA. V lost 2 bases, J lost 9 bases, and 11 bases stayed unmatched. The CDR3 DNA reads TGCAGCGTTGAACCCCCCCTAGCGGGAGGGCCCTTTGAGCAGTTCTTC. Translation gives CSVEPPLAGGPFEQFF.

In DNA form, the CDR3 reads TGTGCCAGTAGTATAGCGGCCAGGGTCTCCTACGAGCAGTACTTC. As protein: CASSIAARVSYEQYF. This chain uses TRBV19 with TRBJ2-7, with D maybe TRBD1 (5 bases). From germline, CDR1 is LNHDA and CDR2 SQIVND (reference sequence). Trimming removed 1 base at V and 0 bases at J, with 10 bases between. This CDR3 has 15 amino acids.

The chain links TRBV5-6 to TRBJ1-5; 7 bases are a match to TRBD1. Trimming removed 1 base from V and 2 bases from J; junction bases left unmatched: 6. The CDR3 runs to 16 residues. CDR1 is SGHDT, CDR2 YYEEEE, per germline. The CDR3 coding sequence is TGTGCCAGCAGCTTGAACAGGGGCTGGGGCAATCAGCCCCAGCATTTT. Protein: CASSLNRGWGNQPQHF.

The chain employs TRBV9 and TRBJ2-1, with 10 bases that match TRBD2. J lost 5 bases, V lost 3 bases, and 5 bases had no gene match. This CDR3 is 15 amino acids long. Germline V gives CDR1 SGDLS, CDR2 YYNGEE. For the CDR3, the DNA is TGTGCCAGCAGCGCCAGCGGGAGGGTGGACAATGAGCAGTTCTTC. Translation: CASSASGRVDNEQFF.

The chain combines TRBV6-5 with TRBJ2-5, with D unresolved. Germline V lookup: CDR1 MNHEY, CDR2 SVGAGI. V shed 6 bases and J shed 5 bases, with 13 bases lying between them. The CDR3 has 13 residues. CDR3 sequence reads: CASRRSQVETQYF. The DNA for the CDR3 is TGTGCCAGCAGGCGATCCCAGGTGGAGACCCAGTACTTC.

The CDR3 is CASRIGTGGNEQYF. The CDR3 DNA reads TGTGCCAGTAGGATCGGGACAGGGGGAAACGAGCAGTACTTC. The chain combines TRBV19 with TRBJ2-7; 11 bases agree with TRBD1. The V gene end was trimmed by 6 bases and the J gene end by 5 bases; junction bases not matched to a gene: 6. The V gene's germline CDR1 is LNHDA and CDR2 SQIVND (reference sequence). This CDR3 has 14 amino acids.

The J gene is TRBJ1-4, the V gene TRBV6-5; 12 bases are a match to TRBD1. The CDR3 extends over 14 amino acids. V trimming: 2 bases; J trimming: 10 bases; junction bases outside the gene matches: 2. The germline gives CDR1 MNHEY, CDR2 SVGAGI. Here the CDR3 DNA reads TGTGCCAGCAGTTACGGGACAGGGGGCGGAAAACTGTTTTTT. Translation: CASSYGTGGGKLFF.

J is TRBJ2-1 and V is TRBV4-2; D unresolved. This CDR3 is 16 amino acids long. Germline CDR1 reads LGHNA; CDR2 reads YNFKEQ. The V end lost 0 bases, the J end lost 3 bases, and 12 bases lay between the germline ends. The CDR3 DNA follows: TGTGCCAGCAGCCAAGAGCTCCTCTATAACTACAATGAGCAGTTCTTC. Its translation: CASSQELLYNYNEQFF.

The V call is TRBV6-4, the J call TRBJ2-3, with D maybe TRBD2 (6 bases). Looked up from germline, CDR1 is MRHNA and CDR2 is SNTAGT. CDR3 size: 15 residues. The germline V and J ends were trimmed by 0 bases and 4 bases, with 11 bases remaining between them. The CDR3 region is CASSDSSGGADTQYF. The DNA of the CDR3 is TGTGCCAGCAGTGACTCTAGCGGAGGGGCAGATACGCAGTATTTT.

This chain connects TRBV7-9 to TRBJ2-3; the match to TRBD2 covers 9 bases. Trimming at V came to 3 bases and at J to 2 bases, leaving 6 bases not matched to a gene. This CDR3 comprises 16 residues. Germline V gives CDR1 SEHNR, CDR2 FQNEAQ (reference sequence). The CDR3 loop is CASSFPLAGSTDTQYF. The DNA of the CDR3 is TGTGCCAGCAGCTTTCCCCTAGCGGGATCCACAGATACGCAGTATTTT. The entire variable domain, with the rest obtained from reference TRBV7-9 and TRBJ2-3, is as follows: DTGVSQNPRHKITKRGQNVTFRCDPISEHNRLYWYRQTLGQGPEFLTYFQNEAQLEKSRLLSDRFSAERPKGSFSTLEIQRTEQGDSAMYLCASSFPLAGSTDTQYFGPGTRLTVL.

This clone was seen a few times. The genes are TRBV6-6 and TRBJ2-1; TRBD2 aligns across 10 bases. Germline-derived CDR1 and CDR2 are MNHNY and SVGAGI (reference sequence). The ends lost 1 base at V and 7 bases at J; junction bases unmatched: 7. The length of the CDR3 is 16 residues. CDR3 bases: TGTGCCAGCAGTTACTTCCCTAGCGGGAGAGGAAATGAGCAGTTCTTC. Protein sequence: CASSYFPSGRGNEQFF.

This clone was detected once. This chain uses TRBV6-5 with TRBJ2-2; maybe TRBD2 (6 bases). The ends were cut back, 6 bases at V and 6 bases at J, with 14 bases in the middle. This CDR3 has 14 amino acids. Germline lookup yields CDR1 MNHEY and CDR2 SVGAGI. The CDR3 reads CASSQGLTAGELFF. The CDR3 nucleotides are TGTGCCAGCAGCCAGGGACTGACAGCCGGGGAGCTGTTTTTT.

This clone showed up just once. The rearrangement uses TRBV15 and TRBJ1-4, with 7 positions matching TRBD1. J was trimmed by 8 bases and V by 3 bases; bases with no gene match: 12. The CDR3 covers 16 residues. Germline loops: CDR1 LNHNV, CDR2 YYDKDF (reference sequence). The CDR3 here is CATSSLGTAAEEKLFF. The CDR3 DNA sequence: TGTGCCACCAGCAGCCTGGGGACAGCGGCGGAGGAAAAACTGTTTTTT.

CDR3 nucleotides: TGCAGCGCCTGGACAGGGGTCGGGACTGAAGCTTTCTTT. It is translated as CSAWTGVGTEAFF. The V and J genes are TRBV29-1 and TRBJ1-1, with 9 positions matching TRBD1. CDR1 is SQVTM, CDR2 ANQGSEA, per germline. CDR3 length equals 13 residues. The junction had 8 bases not matched to a gene; V was cut back by 7 bases and J by 5 bases.

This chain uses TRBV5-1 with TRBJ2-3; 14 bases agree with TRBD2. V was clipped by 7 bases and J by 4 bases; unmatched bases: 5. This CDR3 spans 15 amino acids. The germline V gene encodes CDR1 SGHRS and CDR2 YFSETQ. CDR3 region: CASGLAGGWADTQYF. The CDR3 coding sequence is TGCGCCAGCGGACTAGCGGGAGGTTGGGCAGATACGCAGTATTTT.

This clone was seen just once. CDR3 amino acids: CASSRAGQAGELFF. The CDR3 bases are TGTGCCAGCTCACGAGCTGGCCAGGCCGGGGAGCTGTTTTTT. V gene TRBV18 combines with J gene TRBJ2-2; D is unclear. V was pared by 4 bases and J by 6 bases, with 12 bases between. The CDR3 totals 14 residues. Germline V CDR1 and CDR2: KGHSH, LQKENI.

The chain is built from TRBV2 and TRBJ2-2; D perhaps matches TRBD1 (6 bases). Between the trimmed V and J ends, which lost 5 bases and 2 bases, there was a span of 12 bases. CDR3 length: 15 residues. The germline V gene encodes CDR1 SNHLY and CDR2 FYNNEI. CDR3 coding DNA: TGTGCCAGCAGTTGGACCGGGACAAACACCGGGGAGCTGTTTTTT. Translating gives CASSWTGTNTGELFF. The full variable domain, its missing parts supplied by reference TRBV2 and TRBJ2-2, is EPEVTQTPSHQVTQMGQEVILRCVPISNHLYFYWYRQILGQKVEFLVSFYNNEISEKSEIFDDQFSVERPDGSNFTLKIRSTKLEDSAMYFCASSWTGTNTGELFFGEGSRLTVL.

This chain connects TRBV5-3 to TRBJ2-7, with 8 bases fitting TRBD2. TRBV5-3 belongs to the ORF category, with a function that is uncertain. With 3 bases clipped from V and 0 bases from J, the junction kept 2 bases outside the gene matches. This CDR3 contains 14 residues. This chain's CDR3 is CARSSGLGSYEQYF. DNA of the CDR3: TGTGCCAGAAGCTCGGGACTAGGCTCCTACGAGCAGTACTTC.

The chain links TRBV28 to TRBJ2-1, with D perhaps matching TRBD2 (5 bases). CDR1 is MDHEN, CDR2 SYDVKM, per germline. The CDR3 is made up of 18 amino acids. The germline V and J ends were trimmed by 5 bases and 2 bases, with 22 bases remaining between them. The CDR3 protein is CASSKWRVPTRPYNEQFF. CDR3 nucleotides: TGTGCCAGCAGTAAATGGAGAGTCCCCACTAGACCCTACAATGAGCAGTTCTTC.

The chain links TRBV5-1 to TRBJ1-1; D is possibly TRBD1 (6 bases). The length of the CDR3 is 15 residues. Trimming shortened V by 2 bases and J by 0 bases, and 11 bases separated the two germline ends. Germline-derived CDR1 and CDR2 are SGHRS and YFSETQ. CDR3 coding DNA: TGCGCCAGCAGCTTATCTACAGGGATGAACACTGAAGCTTTCTTT. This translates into CASSLSTGMNTEAFF.

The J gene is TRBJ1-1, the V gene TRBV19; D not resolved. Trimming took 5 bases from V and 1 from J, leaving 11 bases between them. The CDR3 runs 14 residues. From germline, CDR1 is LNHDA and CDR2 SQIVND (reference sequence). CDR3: CASSVDPGNTEAFF. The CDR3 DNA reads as TGTGCCAGTAGTGTCGACCCAGGGAACACTGAAGCTTTCTTT.

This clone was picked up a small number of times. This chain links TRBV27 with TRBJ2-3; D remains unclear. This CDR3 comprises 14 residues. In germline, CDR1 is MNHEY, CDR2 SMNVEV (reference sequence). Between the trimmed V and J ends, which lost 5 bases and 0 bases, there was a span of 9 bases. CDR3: CASSSLRSTDTQYF. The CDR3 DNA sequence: TGTGCCAGCAGTAGCCTCAGGAGCACAGATACGCAGTATTTT.

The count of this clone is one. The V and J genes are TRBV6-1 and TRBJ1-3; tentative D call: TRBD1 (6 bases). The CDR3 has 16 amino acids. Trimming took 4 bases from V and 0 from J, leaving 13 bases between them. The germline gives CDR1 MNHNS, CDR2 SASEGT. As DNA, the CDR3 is TGTGCCAGCAGTGTACAGGGACCCCACTCTGGAAACACCATATATTTT. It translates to CASSVQGPHSGNTIYF.

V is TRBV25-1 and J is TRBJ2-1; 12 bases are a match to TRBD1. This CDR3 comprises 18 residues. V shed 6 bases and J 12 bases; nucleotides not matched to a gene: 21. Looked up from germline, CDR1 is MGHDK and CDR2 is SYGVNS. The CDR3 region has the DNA TGTGCCAGCAGCGACCCCCCCCCGGGACAGGGGGCTCTGGGTGGGCAGTTCTTC. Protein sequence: CASSDPPPGQGALGGQFF.

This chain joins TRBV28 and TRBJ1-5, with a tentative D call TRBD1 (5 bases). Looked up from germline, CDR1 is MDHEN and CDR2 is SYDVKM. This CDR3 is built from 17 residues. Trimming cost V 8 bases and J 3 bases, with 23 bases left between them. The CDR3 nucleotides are TGTGCCAGCGTCCAACCCATGGGGCACGGAGACAATCAGCCCCAGCATTTT. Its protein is CASVQPMGHGDNQPQHF. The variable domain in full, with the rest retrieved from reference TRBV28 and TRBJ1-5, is DVKVTQSSRYLVKRTGEKVFLECVQDMDHENMFWYRQDPGLGLRLIYFSYDVKMKEKGDIPEGYSVSREKKERFSLILESASTNQTSMYLCASVQPMGHGDNQPQHFGDGTRLSIL.

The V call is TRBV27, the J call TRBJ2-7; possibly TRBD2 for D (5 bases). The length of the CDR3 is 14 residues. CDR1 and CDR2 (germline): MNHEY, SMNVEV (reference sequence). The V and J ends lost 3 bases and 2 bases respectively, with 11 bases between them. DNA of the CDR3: TGTGCCAGCAGTTTGGGAGCGGCCACCTACGAGCAGTACTTC. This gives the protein CASSLGAATYEQYF.

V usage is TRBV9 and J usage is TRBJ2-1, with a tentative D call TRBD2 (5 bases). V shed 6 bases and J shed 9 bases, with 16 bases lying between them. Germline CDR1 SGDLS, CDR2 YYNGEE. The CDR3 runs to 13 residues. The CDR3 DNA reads TGTGCCAGCAACCCGGAAGAGGGAAGTGAGCAGTTCTTC. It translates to CASNPEEGSEQFF.

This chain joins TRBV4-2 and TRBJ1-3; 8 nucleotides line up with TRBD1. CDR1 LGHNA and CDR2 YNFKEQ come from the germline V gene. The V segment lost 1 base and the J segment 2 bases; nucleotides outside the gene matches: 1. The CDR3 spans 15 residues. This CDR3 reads CASSQGTGTGNTIYF. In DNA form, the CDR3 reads TGTGCCAGCAGCCAAGGGACAGGGACTGGAAACACCATATATTTT.

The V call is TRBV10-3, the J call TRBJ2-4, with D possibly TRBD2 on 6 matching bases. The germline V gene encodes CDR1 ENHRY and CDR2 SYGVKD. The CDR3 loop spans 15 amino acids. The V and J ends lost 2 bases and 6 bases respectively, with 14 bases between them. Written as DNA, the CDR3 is TGTGCCATCAGTGAGGATTTGGCGGGACTAAACATTCAGTACTTC. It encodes CAISEDLAGLNIQYF.